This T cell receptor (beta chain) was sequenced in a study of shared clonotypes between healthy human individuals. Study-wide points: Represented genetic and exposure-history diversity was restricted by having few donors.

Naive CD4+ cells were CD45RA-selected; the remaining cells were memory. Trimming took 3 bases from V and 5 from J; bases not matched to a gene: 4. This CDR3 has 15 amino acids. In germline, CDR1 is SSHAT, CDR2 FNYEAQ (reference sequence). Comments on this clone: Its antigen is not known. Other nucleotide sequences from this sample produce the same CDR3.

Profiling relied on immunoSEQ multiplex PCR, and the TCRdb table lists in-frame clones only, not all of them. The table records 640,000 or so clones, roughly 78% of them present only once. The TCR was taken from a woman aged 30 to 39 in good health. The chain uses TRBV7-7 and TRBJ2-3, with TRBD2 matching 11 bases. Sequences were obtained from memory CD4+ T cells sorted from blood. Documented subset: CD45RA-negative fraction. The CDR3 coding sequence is TGTGCCAGCAGCTTGGGGCTAGCGGGAGGAGATACGCAGTATTTT. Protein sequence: CASSLGLAGGDTQYF.